These 10 T cell receptor beta chains came from one sample sequenced in a study of response to subunit inactivated influenza vaccine. MiXCR, applied by TCRdb to the RT-PCR reads, yields one record per CDR3 protein. The top ten clones hold 2.5% to 3% of a sample with 500,000 to 550,000 distinct CDR3 sequences, under 30% of them seen once. In addition, the sample was reused for a study of T cells expressing NK-cell markers. As that report states: UMIs accompanied the 5'RACE template switching by which TCR beta cDNA was made.

The sequencing here drew on CD4+ T cells sorted from PBMCs, taken approximately 13 days after vaccination. The receptors derive from a middle-aged man who received an inactivated influenza vaccine.

Ten or more counts support this clonotype. The chain recombines TRBV29-1 with TRBJ1-1; D may be TRBD1 (5 bases). In germline, CDR1 is SQVTM, CDR2 ANQGSEA. Between the trimmed V and J ends, which lost 6 bases and 6 bases, there was a span of 11 bases. The CDR3 covers 11 residues. DNA for the CDR3: TGCAGCGTCGCAACAGGTCCTGAAGCTTTCTTT. Encoded protein: CSVATGPEAFF.

This chain connects TRBV5-1 to TRBJ2-1; 12 bases line up with TRBD2. Germline trimming cut 0 bases from V and 9 bases from J; bases unmatched to any gene: 4. The CDR3 loop spans 15 amino acids. Germline CDR1 SGHRS, CDR2 YFSETQ. The CDR3 DNA follows: TGCGCCAGCAGCTTGGTAACTAGCGGGGGGTCTGAGCAGTTCTTC. Amino acid sequence: CASSLVTSGGSEQFF.

V is TRBV7-9 and J is TRBJ1-6; possible D gene TRBD1, 6 bases. Germline CDR1 is SEHNR and CDR2 is FQNEAQ (reference sequence). V lost 4 bases to trimming and J lost 7 bases, with 11 bases between them. This CDR3 has 14 residues. CDR3 sequence reads: CASSSQGLNSPLHF. The CDR3 DNA follows: TGTGCCAGCAGCTCACAGGGTCTAAATTCACCCCTCCACTTT.

Many counts were recorded for this clonotype. The V call is TRBV12-3 or TRBV12-4, the J call TRBJ1-1, with a possible D match to TRBD1 (6 bases). This CDR3 region has 14 residues. V gave up 7 bases and J gave up 0 bases, with 12 bases separating them. DNA for the CDR3: TGTGCCAGCACGGGTCAGGGGATGAACACTGAAGCTTTCTTT. It translates to CASTGQGMNTEAFF.

This chain connects TRBV20-1 to TRBJ2-2, with 8 bases matching TRBD2. This CDR3 spans 15 amino acids. Per the germline V gene, CDR1 is DFQATT and CDR2 is SNEGSKA (reference sequence). The J segment lost 2 bases and the V segment lost 3 bases, leaving 5 bases of the junction unmatched. The CDR3 coding sequence is TGCAGTGCTAGGTTACTAGCGGACAACACCGGGGAGCTGTTTTTT. Its translation: CSARLLADNTGELFF.

The V and J genes are TRBV14 and TRBJ1-2; D is uncertain. This CDR3 contains 13 residues. Per the germline V gene, CDR1 is SGHDN and CDR2 is FVKESK. Trimming shortened V by 4 bases and J by 7 bases, and 13 bases separated the two germline ends. The CDR3 region has the DNA TGTGCCAGCAGCCGGGCGGCTTCTAGTGGCTACACCTTC. This encodes CASSRAASSGYTF.

The CDR3: CAISIKTGELYNEQFF. CDR3 in DNA: TGTGCCATCAGTATAAAGACAGGAGAACTCTACAATGAGCAGTTCTTC. The V call is TRBV10-3, the J call TRBJ2-1, with D maybe TRBD1 (6 bases). The V end was cut by 5 bases, the J end by 3 bases, with 17 bases between. Germline CDR1 reads ENHRY; CDR2 reads SYGVKD. CDR3 length: 16 amino acids.

This clonotype was counted a few times. The chain is built from TRBV6-2 or TRBV6-3 and TRBJ2-7; TRBD2 might be the D (5 bases). Deletions cut 5 bases from V and 3 bases from J, with 14 bases between. CDR3 size: 14 residues. Looked up from germline, CDR1 is MNHEY and CDR2 is SVGEGT. The CDR3 loop reads CASSRAGVHYEQYF. The DNA of the CDR3 is TGTGCCAGCAGTAGAGCCGGGGTCCACTACGAGCAGTACTTC.

This chain links TRBV11-2 with TRBJ1-2; D remains ambiguous. Germline CDR1 and CDR2: SGHAT and FQNNGV. Trimming took 0 bases from V and 8 from J, leaving 10 bases between them. This CDR3 has 13 residues. CDR3 in DNA: TGTGCCAGCAGCTTAGAGGTCTTCCTGGGCTACACCTTC. Protein product: CASSLEVFLGYTF. The entire variable domain, with the rest obtained from reference TRBV11-2 and TRBJ1-2, is as follows: EAGVAQSPRYKIIEKRQSVAFWCNPISGHATLYWYQQILGQGPKLLIQFQNNGVVDDSQLPKDRFSAERLKGVDSTLKIQPAKLEDSAVYLCASSLEVFLGYTFGSGTRLTVV.

This chain links TRBV12-3 or TRBV12-4 with TRBJ2-7; TRBD1 aligns across 8 bases. V shed 1 base, J shed 2 bases, and the junction held 10 bases outside the gene matches. The CDR3 has 17 residues. CDR3 amino acids: CASSLGQWTGIPYEQYF. DNA for the CDR3: TGTGCCAGCAGTTTAGGTCAATGGACAGGGATTCCCTACGAGCAGTACTTC.